Listed below are T cell receptor beta chains from one sample, sequenced in a study of technical replicates of blood from a handful of donors. Generated by immunoSEQ multiplex PCR, the TCRdb table keeps only in-frame clones and is missing some. The data show some 77,000 clones, approximately 86% seen once. Sequencing used PBMCs. These receptors came from a human donor in good health. Some clones in this sample may be carry-over from other donors' samples. The CDR3 runs from the conserved cysteine through the conserved F or W. The D gene is left open where the match is weak. The size of a clone is reported for some rows only, either as once, few or many, or as a class for expanded clones.

V gene,J gene,clone size,D gene,CDR3 protein,CDR3 DNA
TRBV19,TRBJ2-3,once,-,CASSIGVWDTQYF,TGTGCCAGTAGTATAGGAGTATGGGATACGCAGTATTTT
TRBV28,TRBJ2-3,few,TRBD2,CASSTSFSGALMVASTDTQYF,TGTGCCAGCAGTACCTCTTTTAGCGGGGCCCTAATGGTAGCTAGCACAGATACGCAGTATTTT
TRBV4-1,TRBJ1-2,once,TRBD1,CASSQLRQGSNYGYTF,TGCGCCAGCAGCCAACTGCGACAGGGATCTAACTATGGCTACACCTTC
TRBV2,TRBJ1-6,-,-,CASGAELFRGSPLHF,TGTGCCAGCGGGGCAGAATTGTTCCGTGGTTCACCCCTCCACTTT
TRBV6-6,TRBJ1-5,-,-,CASTLEGQPQHF,TGTGCCAGCACTTTAGAGGGTCAGCCCCAGCATTTT
TRBV6-4,TRBJ1-1,-,-,CASRKGHTGNTEAFF,TGTGCCAGCAGGAAGGGACATACAGGGAACACTGAAGCTTTCTTT
TRBV7-8,TRBJ1-2,-,-,CASSLEWHYQGGYTF,TGTGCCAGCAGCTTAGAATGGCATTATCAGGGAGGCTACACCTTC
TRBV5-1,TRBJ2-1,-,-,CASSLDPQGNEQFF,TGCGCCAGCAGCTTGGACCCTCAGGGGAATGAGCAGTTCTTC
TRBV2,TRBJ1-1,-,-,CASSDSGLRTEAFF,TGTGCCAGCAGCGATTCAGGGTTGCGCACTGAAGCTTTCTTT
TRBV19,TRBJ2-5,-,TRBD1,CASSILGTGGAETQYF,TGTGCCAGTAGTATACTGGGGACAGGGGGCGCAGAGACCCAGTACTTC
TRBV2,TRBJ2-1,-,TRBD2,CASSAQRGGLFDEQFF,TGTGCCAGCAGTGCACAGCGGGGGGGCCTTTTCGATGAGCAGTTCTTC
TRBV5-6,TRBJ1-2,-,TRBD1,CASNLGQGGGYTF,TGTGCCAGCAACCTGGGACAGGGCGGAGGCTACACCTTC
TRBV4-1,TRBJ2-5,-,TRBD2,CASSLRAGGGETQYF,TGCGCCAGCAGCCTCCGCGCGGGGGGCGGGGAGACCCAGTACTTC
TRBV6-5,TRBJ2-2,-,-,CANDNGRGTGELFF,TGTGCCAACGATAACGGACGCGGGACCGGGGAGCTGTTTTTT